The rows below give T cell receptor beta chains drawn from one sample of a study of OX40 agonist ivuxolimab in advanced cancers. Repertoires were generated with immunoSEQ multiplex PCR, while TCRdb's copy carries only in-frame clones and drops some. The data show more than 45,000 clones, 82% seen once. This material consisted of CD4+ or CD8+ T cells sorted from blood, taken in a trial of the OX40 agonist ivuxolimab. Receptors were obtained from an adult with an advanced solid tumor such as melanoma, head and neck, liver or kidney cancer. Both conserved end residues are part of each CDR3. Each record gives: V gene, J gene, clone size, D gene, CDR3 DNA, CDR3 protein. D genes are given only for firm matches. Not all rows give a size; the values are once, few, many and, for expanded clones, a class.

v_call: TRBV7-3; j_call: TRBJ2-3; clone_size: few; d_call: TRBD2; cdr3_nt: TGTGCCAGCAGCCCCCAGAGCGGGAGAGCAGATACGCAGTATTTT; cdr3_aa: CASSPQSGRADTQYF
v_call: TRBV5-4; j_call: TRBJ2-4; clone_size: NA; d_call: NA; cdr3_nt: TGTGCCAGCAGCTTGGAGTCAGGGCTGGGCATTCAGTACTTC; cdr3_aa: CASSLESGLGIQYF
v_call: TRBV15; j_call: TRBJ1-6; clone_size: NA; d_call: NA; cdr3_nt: TGTGCCACCAGCAGAGATACGGGAAACTCACCCCTCCACTTT; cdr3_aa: CATSRDTGNSPLHF
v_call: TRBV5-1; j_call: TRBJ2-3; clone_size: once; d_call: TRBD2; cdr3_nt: TGCGCCAGCAGCTTGGCAGCGGGGGCCGCCGGGGCAGATACGCAGTATTTT; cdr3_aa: CASSLAAGAAGADTQYF
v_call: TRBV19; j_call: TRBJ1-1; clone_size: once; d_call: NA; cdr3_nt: TGTGCCAGTAGTACGCGGAGGACTGAAGCTTTCTTT; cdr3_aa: CASSTRRTEAFF
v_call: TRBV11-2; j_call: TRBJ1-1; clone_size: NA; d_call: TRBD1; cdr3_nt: TGTGCCAGCAGCTACCGGACAGGGTGGAACACTGAAGCTTTCTTT; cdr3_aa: CASSYRTGWNTEAFF
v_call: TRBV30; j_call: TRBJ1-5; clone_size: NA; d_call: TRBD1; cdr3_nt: TGTGCCTGGAGTGTACGGGACAGGATCAATCAGCCCCAGCATTTT; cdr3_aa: CAWSVRDRINQPQHF
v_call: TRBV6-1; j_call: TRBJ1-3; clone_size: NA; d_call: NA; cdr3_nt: TGTGCCAGCGAGAAGGGTTACACCATATATTTT; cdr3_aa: CASEKGYTIYF
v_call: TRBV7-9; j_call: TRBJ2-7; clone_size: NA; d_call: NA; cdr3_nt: TGTGCCAGCAGCTTTGAGGTAGGGACCTACGAGCAGTACTTC; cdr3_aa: CASSFEVGTYEQYF
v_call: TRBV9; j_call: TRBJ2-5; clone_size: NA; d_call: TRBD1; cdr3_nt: TGTGCCAGCAGCATTCGGACAGGGGGACAAGAGACCCAGTACTTC; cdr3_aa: CASSIRTGGQETQYF
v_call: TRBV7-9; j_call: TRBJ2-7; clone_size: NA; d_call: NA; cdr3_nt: TGTGCCAGCAGCTTACAGGGGCCCGAGCAGTACTTC; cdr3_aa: CASSLQGPEQYF
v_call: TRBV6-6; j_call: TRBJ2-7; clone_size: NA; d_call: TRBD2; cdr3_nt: TGTGCCAGCAAAATGGGGGGAGGGATCGACGAGCAGTACTTC; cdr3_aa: CASKMGGGIDEQYF
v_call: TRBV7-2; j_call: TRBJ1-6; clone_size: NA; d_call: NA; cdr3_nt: TGTGCCAGCAGCGTACGGAATTCACCCCTCCACTTT; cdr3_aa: CASSVRNSPLHF
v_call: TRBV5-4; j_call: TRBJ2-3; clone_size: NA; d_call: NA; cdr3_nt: TGTGCCAGCAGCTTGGATACTAGTTACACAGATACGCAGTATTTT; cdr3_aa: CASSLDTSYTDTQYF
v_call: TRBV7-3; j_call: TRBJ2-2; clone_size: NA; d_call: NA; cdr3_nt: TGTGCCAGCAGCCTCTCACGCGGGAACACCGGGGAGCTGTTTTTT; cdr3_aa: CASSLSRGNTGELFF
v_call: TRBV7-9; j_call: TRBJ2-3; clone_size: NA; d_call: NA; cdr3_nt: TGTGCCAGCAGCCTTAGTTTGGCAACAGATACGCAGTATTTT; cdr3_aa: CASSLSLATDTQYF
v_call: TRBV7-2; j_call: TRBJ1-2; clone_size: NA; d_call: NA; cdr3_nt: TGTGCCAGCAGCTTAGAATATGCAGGGAGAGCTAACTATGGCTACACCTTC; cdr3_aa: CASSLEYAGRANYGYTF
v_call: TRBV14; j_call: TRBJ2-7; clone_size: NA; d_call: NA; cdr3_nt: TGTGCCAGCAGCCAAGATTCTTATTTCGGGGTTTACGAGCAGTACTTC; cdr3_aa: CASSQDSYFGVYEQYF
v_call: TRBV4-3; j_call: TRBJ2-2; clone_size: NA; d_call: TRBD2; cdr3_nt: TGCGCCAGCAGCCAACACACGGGGGGAGACGGGGAGCTGTTTTTT; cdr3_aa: CASSQHTGGDGELFF
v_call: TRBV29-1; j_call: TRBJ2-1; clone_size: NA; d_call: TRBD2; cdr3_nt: TGCAGCGTTACGGGACTAGCGGGGGGGTCCTACAATGAGCAGTTCTTC; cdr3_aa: CSVTGLAGGSYNEQFF
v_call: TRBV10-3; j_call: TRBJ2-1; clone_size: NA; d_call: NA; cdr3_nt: TGTGCCATCAGTGAGCGGGGGTACAATGAGCAGTTCTTC; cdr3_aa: CAISERGYNEQFF
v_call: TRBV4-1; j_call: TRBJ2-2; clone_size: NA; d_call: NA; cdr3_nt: TGCGCCAGCAGCCAAGAAGGGGGTTGGGGCACCGGGGAGCTGTTTTTT; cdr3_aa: CASSQEGGWGTGELFF
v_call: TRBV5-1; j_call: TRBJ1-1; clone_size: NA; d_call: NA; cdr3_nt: TGCGCCAGCAGCTTGGATCCAGGGCAGAACACTGAAGCTTTCTTT; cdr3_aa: CASSLDPGQNTEAFF
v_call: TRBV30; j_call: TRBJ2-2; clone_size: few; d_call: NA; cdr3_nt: TGTGCCTGGAGCGCCCTAACAGGAGTTGGACCCGGGGAGCTGTTTTTT; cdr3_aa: CAWSALTGVGPGELFF
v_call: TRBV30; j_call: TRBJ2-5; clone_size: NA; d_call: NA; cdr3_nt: TGTGCCTGGCAGAGGGCCCAAGAGACCCAGTACTTC; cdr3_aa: CAWQRAQETQYF
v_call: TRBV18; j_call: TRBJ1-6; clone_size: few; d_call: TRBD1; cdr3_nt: TGTGCCAGCTCACGGGACAGGGACAATTCACCCCTCCACTTT; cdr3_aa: CASSRDRDNSPLHF
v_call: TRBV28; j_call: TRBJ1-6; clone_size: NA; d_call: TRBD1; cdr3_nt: TGTGCCAGCAGTGTACAGGGGGCGAACTCACCCCTCCACTTT; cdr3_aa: CASSVQGANSPLHF
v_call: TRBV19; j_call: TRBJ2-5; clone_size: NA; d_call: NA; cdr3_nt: TGTGCCAGTAGTATTCAGGCGACCTGGCGAGAGACCCAGTACTTC; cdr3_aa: CASSIQATWRETQYF
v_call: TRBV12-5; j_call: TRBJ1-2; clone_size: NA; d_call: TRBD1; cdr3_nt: TGTGCTAGTGGTTTGGTACAGGGGGCAGACTATGGCTACACCTTC; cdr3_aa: CASGLVQGADYGYTF
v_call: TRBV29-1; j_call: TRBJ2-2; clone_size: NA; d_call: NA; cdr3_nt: TGCAGCGTTAACCAGGGCGGTACCGGGGAGCTGTTTTTT; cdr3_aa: CSVNQGGTGELFF
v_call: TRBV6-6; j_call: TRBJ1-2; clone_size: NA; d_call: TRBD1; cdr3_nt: TGTGCCAGCAGACAGGACAGGGACTATGGCTACACCTTC; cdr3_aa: CASRQDRDYGYTF
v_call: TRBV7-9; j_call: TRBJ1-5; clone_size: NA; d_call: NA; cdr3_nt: TGTGCCAGCAGTCCAGGGGTGGAACAGCCCCAGCATTTT; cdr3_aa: CASSPGVEQPQHF
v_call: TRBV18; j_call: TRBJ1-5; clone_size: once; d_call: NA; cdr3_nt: TGTGCCAGCTCCCCCGGGTCGAATCAGCCCCAGCATTTT; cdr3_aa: CASSPGSNQPQHF
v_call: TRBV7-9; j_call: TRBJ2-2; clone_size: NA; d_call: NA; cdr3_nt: TGTGCCAGCAGCTCCGGAGTTCGGGGCACCGGGGAGCTGTTTTTT; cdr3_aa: CASSSGVRGTGELFF
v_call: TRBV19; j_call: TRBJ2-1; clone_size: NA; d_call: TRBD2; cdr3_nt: TGTGCCACCGGGACTAGCGGGTCCAGCTCCTACAATGAGCAGTTCTTC; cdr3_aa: CATGTSGSSSYNEQFF
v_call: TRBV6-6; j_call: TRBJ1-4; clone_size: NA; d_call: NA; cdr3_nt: TGTGCCAGCAGCCCTACAGGGAGCGACGAAAAACTGTTTTTT; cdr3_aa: CASSPTGSDEKLFF
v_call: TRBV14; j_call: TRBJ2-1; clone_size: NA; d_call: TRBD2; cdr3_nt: TGTGCCAGCAGCCAAGCGACTAGCGGGATATATGAGCAGTTCTTC; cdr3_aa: CASSQATSGIYEQFF
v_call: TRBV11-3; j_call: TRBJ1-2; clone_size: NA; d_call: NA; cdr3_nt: TGTGCCAGCAGCTCCCCAAGGGGTACCCTTACCTCCTATGGCTACACCTTC; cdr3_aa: CASSSPRGTLTSYGYTF
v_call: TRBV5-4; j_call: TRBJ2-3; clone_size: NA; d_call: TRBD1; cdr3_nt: TGTGCCAGCAGCTCAACAGGGGTAGATACGCAGTATTTT; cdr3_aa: CASSSTGVDTQYF
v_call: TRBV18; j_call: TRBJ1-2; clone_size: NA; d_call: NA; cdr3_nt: TGTGCCAGCTCACCAGACCCCTATGGCTACACCTTC; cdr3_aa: CASSPDPYGYTF
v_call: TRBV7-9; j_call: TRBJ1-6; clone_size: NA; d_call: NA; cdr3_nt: TGTGCCAGCAGCTTAGAGGGACGTGCACCCCTCCACTTT; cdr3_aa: CASSLEGRAPLHF